The rows below give T cell receptor beta chains drawn from one sample of a study of control samples from healthy donors and cancer patients. Sequencing used immunoSEQ multiplex PCR; TCRdb keeps in-frame clones, though not all of them. Of some 97,000 clones listed, about 90% are singletons. Material for sequencing was blood. Receptors were obtained from a woman between 45 and 60 years old in good health. CDR3s include the opening cysteine and the closing phenylalanine or tryptophan. The order of the fields is J gene, D gene, V gene, clone size, CDR3 DNA, CDR3 protein. A D gene is named only where the DNA matches it firmly. A clone size is listed for some rows: how often the clone was seen (once, few, many), or a class if it is expanded.

>TRBJ2-5|.|TRBV5-4|once
TGTGCCAGCAGACTTGACAGAACAGAGACCCAGTACTTC
CASRLDRTETQYF
>TRBJ1-2|.|TRBV6-5|.
TGTGCCAGCAGTTACTCTACAAGCCGCTCGAGAGGCTACACCTTC
CASSYSTSRSRGYTF
>TRBJ2-5|.|TRBV11-2|.
TGTGCCAGCAGCCCCACCCGTTTCCTGGAGACCCAGTACTTC
CASSPTRFLETQYF
>TRBJ2-1|.|TRBV12-3/TRBV12-4|.
TGTGCCAGCAAGGCGGAGTACAATGAGCAGTTCTTC
CASKAEYNEQFF
>TRBJ2-7|TRBD1|TRBV4-1|.
TGCGCCAGCAGCCAAGAAACGCCAGGGGGCTCCTACGAGCAGTACTTC
CASSQETPGGSYEQYF
>TRBJ2-1|TRBD2|TRBV6-2/TRBV6-3|.
TGTGCCAGCAGCGAGAGCGGGAGGGCCCGTGAGAATGAGCAGTTCTTC
CASSESGRARENEQFF
>TRBJ2-1|TRBD2|TRBV2|.
TGTGCCAGCAGTGAAGCGCCCGGGACTAGCGCTCGTGAGCAGTTCTTC
CASSEAPGTSAREQFF
>TRBJ1-1|TRBD1|TRBV11-2|.
TGTGCCAGCAGCCCTTGGACAGGGACGAGCACTGAAGCTTTCTTT
CASSPWTGTSTEAFF
>TRBJ1-1|TRBD1|TRBV5-6|.
TGTGCCAGCAGCTTGGGGACAGGGGGCGCTGAAGCTTTCTTT
CASSLGTGGAEAFF
>TRBJ2-5|TRBD2|TRBV11-2|.
TGTGCCAGCAGCTTAGAACTAGCGTACCAAGAGACCCAGTACTTC
CASSLELAYQETQYF
>TRBJ1-4|.|TRBV5-1|.
TGCGCCAGCAGCTTGGGGGATTGGGATGAAAAACTGTTTTTT
CASSLGDWDEKLFF
>TRBJ1-2|.|TRBV3-1/TRBV3-2|.
TGTGCCACCGCACGGGGAAAGGATTATGGCTACACCTTC
CATARGKDYGYTF
>TRBJ2-3|TRBD2|TRBV19|.
TGTGCCAGTAGGAATTACGGGGGGGGATCAGATACGCAGTATTTT
CASRNYGGGSDTQYF
>TRBJ2-1|.|TRBV25-1|.
TGTGCCAGCAGTGAAGAGGGACTCCCGGGGCATGAGCAGTTCTTC
CASSEEGLPGHEQFF
>TRBJ1-1|.|TRBV19|.
TGTGCCAGTAGTATCCCCCCGCCAGGGACTGAAGCTTTCTTT
CASSIPPPGTEAFF
>TRBJ2-3|.|TRBV11-3|.
TGTGCCAGCAGCTTAGCGGGAACAAGCACAGATACGCAGTATTTT
CASSLAGTSTDTQYF
>TRBJ2-3|.|TRBV18|.
TGTGCCAGCTCACCACGAGGGGGGGCGATGAGAGATACGCAGTATTTT
CASSPRGGAMRDTQYF